This T cell receptor (beta chain) was profiled in a study of blood T cells in healthy people across ages. Overall study findings and caveats: Relative to aged donors, long-lived donors carried more naive CD4+ cells and displayed higher diversity. The authors considered diversity estimates from one million T cells to be underestimates.

On this clonotype itself: Its specificity is not known.

A second 7 to 11 cycle PCR used barcoded and J-beta primers. Any given sample supplied a minimum of 2.5 million CDR3-containing paired-end reads. TCRdb re-called the 5' RACE reads with MiXCR, one entry per CDR3 protein. The sample yields 780,000 or so distinct CDR3 sequences, 56% seen once. Each donor's blood draw was around 9.1 milliliters of peripheral blood. CDR3 length: 11 amino acids. CDR1 MDHEN and CDR2 SYDVKM come from the germline V gene. V lost 7 bases and J lost 3, with 7 bases in between. The sequenced sample consisted of blood. This sequence originates from a middle-aged man in good health. V usage is TRBV28 and J usage is TRBJ2-7; D gene ambiguous. The CDR3 DNA reads as TGTGCCAGCACGGGCAGCTACGAGCAGTACTTC. Residues: CASTGSYEQYF.